This TCR beta chain is from a study of identical twins. Healthy Caucasian individuals made up all the donors. Broader study findings: Whereas memory repertoires showed no such difference, abundant cord blood beta clonotypes carried fewer insertions. Twins shared beta out-of-frame sequences in excess, but this excess was weaker.

V was pared by 6 bases and J by 4 bases, with 12 bases of the junction left unmatched. This CDR3 contains 16 residues. This clonotype appeared many times. Antigen: not known. The authors used template switching to add a universal primer site and gave cDNA unique molecular identifiers. TCRdb reprocessed the 5' RACE reads via MiXCR and lists one record per CDR3 protein. The data contain hundreds of thousands of distinct CDR3 sequences, 8.5% to 9% of them singletons. The same specimen was also included in a second study, on yellow fever vaccine responses in identical twins.

This chain joins TRBV12-3 or TRBV12-4 and TRBJ1-2; TRBD1 matches at 9 bases. The receptor was isolated from a woman between 18 and 29 years old in good health. Input material: PBMCs. The CDR3 sequence is CASRPTGTGNFYGYTF. The CDR3, as DNA: TGTGCCAGCAGACCTACCGGGACAGGGAATTTCTATGGCTACACCTTC.